The rows below give T cell receptor beta chains drawn from one sample of a study of CD8 T cells in Susac syndrome. TCRdb used MiXCR to reprocess the immunoSEQ multiplex PCR reads, holding one entry per CDR3 protein. The repertoire includes hundreds of thousands of distinct CDR3 sequences, less than 96% of them detected once, and approximately 0.094% sits in the top ten. The sequencing input was CD4+ T cells from PBMCs. These receptors were obtained from a human donor with Susac syndrome. CDR3s include the opening cysteine and the closing phenylalanine or tryptophan.

J gene | V gene | CDR3 protein
TRBJ2-3 | TRBV20-1 | CSAPLAGLGVDTQYF
TRBJ2-3 | TRBV29-1 | CSVEVLAGVVTDTQYF
TRBJ1-5 | TRBV20-1 | CSARDAGAQPQHF
TRBJ2-2 | TRBV9 | CASSVASAGELFF
TRBJ2-2 | TRBV13 | CASSLGAGDEELFF
TRBJ2-7 | TRBV19 | CASSDARATYEQYF
TRBJ1-2 | TRBV3-1 | CASSQAMQVNYGYTF
TRBJ2-5 | TRBV20-1 | CSARDPGIQYF
TRBJ1-1 | TRBV29-1 | CSVAPRLSNTEAFF
TRBJ2-1 | TRBV29-1 | CSVDRDSLDEQFF
TRBJ2-5 | TRBV28 | CASSLLETQYF
TRBJ1-5 | TRBV6-1 | CASSELWNNQPQHF